The next 27 T cell receptor beta chains were all read from a single sample in a study of blood T cell repertoires in COVID-19. Sequenced by immunoSEQ multiplex PCR; TCRdb stores in-frame clones only, minus some. This repertoire shows over 150,000 clones, 65% to 85% found once; its top ten account for 5.5% to 8%. Sequencing used peripheral blood. Receptors originate from a woman between 35 and 50 years old with COVID-19, enrolled during active disease.

This clone was picked up a small number of times. This chain connects TRBV5-1 to TRBJ2-2; D not resolved. Per germline, CDR1 SGHRS and CDR2 YFSETQ. This CDR3 contains 16 residues. The V gene lost 0 bases and the J gene lost 3 bases, with 12 bases spanning the gap. The CDR3 coding sequence is TGCGCCAGCAGCTTGGTCCGGCGGTCAGACACCGGGGAGCTGTTTTTT. This sequence encodes CASSLVRRSDTGELFF.

The rearrangement uses TRBV5-1 and TRBJ1-4; 9 positions agree with TRBD1. The trim removed 4 bases at V and 10 bases at J, leaving 5 bases unmatched. This CDR3 comprises 13 residues. Germline V CDR1 and CDR2: SGHRS, YFSETQ. Written as DNA, the CDR3 is TGCGCCAGCAGCGGGACAGGGCAACCAAAACTGTTTTTT. This translates into CASSGTGQPKLFF.

The rearrangement links TRBV19 to TRBJ1-3; 7 nucleotides align to TRBD1. Germline assignment: CDR1 LNHDA and CDR2 SQIVND (reference sequence). The junction had 9 bases not matched to a gene; V was cut back by 3 bases and J by 4 bases. This CDR3 contains 16 residues. In DNA, the CDR3 is TGTGCCAGTAGTATCCGAGGGACAGCCGGGGGAAACACCATATATTTT. Translating gives CASSIRGTAGGNTIYF.

This clone has only a few counts. The V and J genes are TRBV6-5 and TRBJ1-2; the D is unclear. V shed 6 bases and J shed 3 bases, with 8 bases lying between them. Per germline, CDR1 MNHEY and CDR2 SVGAGI. CDR3 length: 12 amino acids. The CDR3 sequence is CASRFRDYGYTF. For the CDR3, the DNA is TGTGCCAGCAGGTTCCGGGACTATGGCTACACCTTC.

This rearrangement joins TRBV7-2 to TRBJ2-2, with D perhaps matching TRBD2 (5 bases). Between the trimmed V and J ends, which lost 1 base and 2 bases, there was a span of 8 bases. The CDR3 has 15 residues. CDR1 and CDR2 (germline): SGHTA, FQGNSA. The CDR3 protein is CASSLERINTGELFF. The CDR3 DNA is TGTGCCAGCAGCTTAGAGCGGATAAACACCGGGGAGCTGTTTTTT.

The sample holds a few counts of this clone. The chain joins TRBV6-5 to TRBJ2-7; 9 positions agree with TRBD1. Germline V gene lookup returns CDR1 MNHEY and CDR2 SVGAGI. This CDR3 is built from 14 residues. V was pared by 11 bases and J by 3 bases, with 11 bases of the junction left unmatched. The CDR3: CALKRTGQGYEQYF. CDR3 in DNA: TGTGCCCTCAAGAGGACGGGACAGGGCTACGAGCAGTACTTC.

The chain has TRBV5-1 and TRBJ1-4; D is uncertain. With 4 bases removed from V and 4 bases from J, the gap between germline ends came to 5 bases. Germline V lookup: CDR1 SGHRS, CDR2 YFSETQ. The CDR3 spans 12 residues. The CDR3 nucleotides are TGCGCCAGCAGCCTCCTTAATGAAAAACTGTTTTTT. This encodes CASSLLNEKLFF.

V and J are TRBV3-1 (or the pseudogene TRBV3-2) and TRBJ2-4; 8 nucleotides agree with TRBD1. CDR3 length: 15 residues. V shed 1 base, J shed 7 bases, and the junction held 6 bases outside the gene matches. CDR1 LGHDT and CDR2 YNNKEL come from the germline V gene (reference sequence). The CDR3: CASSQVSGGLNIQYF. The CDR3 DNA reads as TGTGCCAGCAGCCAAGTCTCAGGGGGCCTTAACATTCAGTACTTC.

V gene TRBV28 combines with J gene TRBJ1-5; no firm D call. Germline values: CDR1 MDHEN, CDR2 SYDVKM. V lost 3 bases and J lost 0, with 6 bases in between. The CDR3 sequence is 14 residues long. CDR3 region: CASSFLSSNQPQHF. DNA of the CDR3: TGTGCCAGCAGTTTCCTCAGTAGCAATCAGCCCCAGCATTTT.

This clone appeared once. The V and J genes are TRBV2 and TRBJ1-5; D is ambiguous. Looked up from germline, CDR1 is SNHLY and CDR2 is FYNNEI. The V and J ends lost 7 bases and 5 bases respectively, with 15 bases between them. The CDR3 spans 14 residues. The chain's CDR3 is CASKRVGNDQPQHF. CDR3 sequence (DNA): TGTGCCAGCAAGAGGGTAGGCAACGATCAGCCCCAGCATTTT.

The DNA of the CDR3 is TGCGCCAGCAGCGAGTTTAGCGCCCCCTACAATGAGCAGTTCTTC. It specifies CASSEFSAPYNEQFF. This chain connects TRBV5-1 to TRBJ2-1; D is perhaps TRBD2 (5 bases). V lost 4 bases and J lost 2, with 13 bases in between. The CDR3 runs 15 residues. CDR1 and CDR2 from the germline V gene are SGHRS and YFSETQ.

The chain is built from TRBV13 and TRBJ2-5; 8 bases align to TRBD2. The ends lost 5 bases at V and 2 bases at J; junction bases unmatched: 7. CDR1 is PRHDT, CDR2 FYEKMQ, per germline (reference sequence). CDR3 length equals 15 residues. CDR3 sequence reads: CASSPPGGRQETQYF. The CDR3, as DNA: TGTGCCAGCAGCCCCCCGGGGGGGCGTCAAGAGACCCAGTACTTC.

The rearrangement uses TRBV4-1 and TRBJ2-5; TRBD2 might be the D (5 bases). This CDR3 contains 15 residues. The germline CDR1 and CDR2 sequences are MGHRA and YSYEKL. V lost 3 bases to trimming and J lost 2 bases, with 13 bases between them. CDR3 region: CASSQAGLRQETQYF. CDR3 DNA: TGCGCCAGCAGCCAGGCGGGCCTCAGACAAGAGACCCAGTACTTC.

This clone was observed once. CDR3 coding DNA: TGCGCCAGCAGGGGCCGGACAGGGGCAAACACTGAAGCTTTCTTT. Translating gives CASRGRTGANTEAFF. The V call is TRBV5-1, the J call TRBJ1-1, with 9 bases aligning to TRBD1. Germline-derived CDR1 and CDR2 are SGHRS and YFSETQ. V lost 5 bases and J lost 2; bases outside the gene matches: 7. The CDR3 spans 15 residues.

A few counts support this clone. This chain connects TRBV19 to TRBJ2-7, with a weak D call TRBD2 (6 bases). The ends were cut back, 4 bases at V and 0 bases at J, with 13 bases in the middle. Per the germline V gene, CDR1 is LNHDA and CDR2 is SQIVND (reference sequence). The CDR3 loop spans 15 amino acids. Written as DNA, the CDR3 is TGTGCCAGTAGTACGGAGGGATTTAACTCCTACGAGCAGTACTTC. Its translation is CASSTEGFNSYEQYF.

This rearrangement joins TRBV25-1 to TRBJ1-2; D unresolved. The V and J ends lost 1 base and 7 bases respectively, with 4 bases between them. The CDR3 has 11 residues. Germline CDR1 MGHDK, CDR2 SYGVNS. DNA of the CDR3: TGTGCCAGCAGTGAATTGAGTGGCTACACCTTC. Amino acid sequence: CASSELSGYTF.

Here the CDR3 DNA reads TGCGCCAGCGCTATTCAGGGTTTGGATCAGCCCCAGCATTTT. It encodes CASAIQGLDQPQHF. The J gene is TRBJ1-5, the V gene TRBV10-2, with D perhaps matching TRBD1 (5 bases). V was clipped by 8 bases and J by 5 bases, with 16 bases between them. The CDR3 is made up of 14 amino acids. The germline V gene has CDR1 WSHSY and CDR2 SAAADI.

CDR3: CASSSTSGRARETQYF. The CDR3 bases are TGTGCCAGCTCATCGACTAGCGGGAGGGCCCGGGAGACCCAGTACTTC. The V and J genes are TRBV18 and TRBJ2-5; 14 nucleotides match TRBD2. The junction had 7 bases not matched to a gene; V was cut back by 5 bases and J by 5 bases. The CDR3 consists of 16 residues. The V gene's germline CDR1 is KGHSH and CDR2 LQKENI.

The rearrangement uses TRBV5-1 and TRBJ2-5; D perhaps matches TRBD2 (6 bases). This CDR3 region has 15 residues. V was clipped by 4 bases and J by 5 bases, with 18 bases between them. Germline CDR1 is SGHRS and CDR2 is YFSETQ. CDR3 in DNA: TGCGCCAGCAGCCAAACCGGGACTCAGCGGGAGACCCAGTACTTC. Residues: CASSQTGTQRETQYF.

The genes are TRBV3-1 (or the pseudogene TRBV3-2) and TRBJ2-7; tentative D call: TRBD2 (6 bases). V shed 4 bases and J shed 0 bases, with 10 bases lying between them. From germline, CDR1 is LGHDT and CDR2 YNNKEL (reference sequence). The CDR3 totals 14 residues. The CDR3 region has the DNA TGTGCCAGCAGCCTCTCCGGGAGCTCCTACGAGCAGTACTTC. Translation gives CASSLSGSSYEQYF.

This rearrangement joins TRBV19 to TRBJ1-1; 7 nucleotides agree with TRBD1. Per the germline V gene, CDR1 is LNHDA and CDR2 is SQIVND (reference sequence). V trimming: 5 bases; J trimming: 4 bases; junction bases outside the gene matches: 4. The CDR3 has 13 amino acids. The CDR3 sequence is CASSGDRTTEAFF. Written as DNA, the CDR3 is TGTGCCAGTAGTGGGGACAGAACCACTGAAGCTTTCTTT.

The genes are TRBV6-1 and TRBJ2-5; possibly TRBD1 for D (5 bases). The V and J ends lost 2 bases and 1 base respectively, with 8 bases between them. The CDR3 contains 14 residues. The germline CDR1 and CDR2 sequences are MNHNS and SASEGT. The CDR3, as DNA: TGTGCCAGCAGTGAACAGGGTCCCCAAGAGACCCAGTACTTC. Residues: CASSEQGPQETQYF.

The chain recombines TRBV9 with TRBJ2-1, with 8 bases that match TRBD2. The CDR3 sequence is 16 residues long. Germline loops: CDR1 SGDLS, CDR2 YYNGEE. V lost 1 base to trimming and J lost 1 base; unmatched junction nucleotides: 4. CDR3 in amino acids: CASSVTAGASYNEQFF. The DNA of the CDR3 is TGTGCCAGCAGCGTAACAGCGGGAGCATCCTACAATGAGCAGTTCTTC.

This sequence joins TRBV2 and TRBJ1-1; a possible D gene is TRBD1 (5 bases). CDR1 and CDR2 (germline): SNHLY, FYNNEI. This CDR3 spans 15 amino acids. Trimming pared 4 bases from V and 1 base from J, leaving 13 bases between. The CDR3 spells CASSVSRASNTEAFF. DNA for the CDR3: TGTGCCAGCAGTGTCTCCAGGGCCTCGAACACTGAAGCTTTCTTT.

The chain has TRBV18 and TRBJ1-4, with 7 bases that match TRBD1. V gave up 3 bases and J gave up 7 bases; unmatched junction bases: 11. Germline V gives CDR1 KGHSH, CDR2 LQKENI. The CDR3 contains 16 residues. The CDR3 here is CASSPDPHRGREKLFF. The CDR3 DNA follows: TGTGCCAGCTCACCTGATCCTCACAGGGGCCGTGAAAAACTGTTTTTT.

V usage is TRBV6-2 or TRBV6-3 and J usage is TRBJ2-7; D ambiguous. CDR3 size: 14 residues. V was shortened by 2 bases and J by 0 bases, with 8 bases between the two germline ends. Germline loops: CDR1 MNHEY, CDR2 SVGEGT. As DNA, the CDR3 is TGTGCCAGCAGTTACACACAGACCTCCTACGAGCAGTACTTC. As protein: CASSYTQTSYEQYF.

The chain recombines TRBV29-1 with TRBJ2-1; 10 nucleotides match TRBD2. Germline CDR1 and CDR2: SQVTM and ANQGSEA. V lost 5 bases to trimming and J lost 0 bases; unmatched junction nucleotides: 13. The CDR3 spans 18 residues. This CDR3 is CSVHGEVLAGDSYNEQFF. For the CDR3, the DNA is TGCAGCGTTCATGGAGAGGTGCTAGCGGGGGACTCCTACAATGAGCAGTTCTTC.